One sample yielded the 15 T cell receptor beta chains listed below, sequenced in a study of cytomegalovirus exposure and HLA in healthy donors. The PCR was carried out with 60 Vbeta primers and 13 Jbeta primers. Generated by immunoSEQ multiplex PCR, the TCRdb table keeps only in-frame clones and is missing some. The sample contains some 130,000 clones, around two thirds of which appear only once. The sequencing sample was made of PBMCs. These receptors all stem from a human donor in good health.

This clone is a singleton in its sample. V usage is TRBV11-2 and J usage is TRBJ1-4; 9 nucleotides align to TRBD1. The CDR3 is 15 amino acids. Germline trimming cut 5 bases from V and 8 bases from J; bases unmatched to any gene: 9. CDR1 is SGHAT and CDR2 is FQNNGV in the germline V gene. The CDR3 is CASSHPQGANEKLFF. CDR3 DNA sequence: TGTGCCAGCAGCCATCCACAGGGGGCGAACGAAAAACTGTTTTTT.

In this sample, this clone turned up a few times. The CDR3 loop reads CASSLVGGMARGNQQFF. The CDR3 coding sequence is TGTGCCAGCAGCTTGGTGGGGGGGATGGCGCGGGGGAATCAGCAGTTCTTC. The chain couples TRBV5-4 to TRBJ2-1, with 7 positions matching TRBD2. V lost 0 bases and J lost 11; bases outside the gene matches: 17. Germline V gives CDR1 SGHNT, CDR2 YYREEE (reference sequence). There are 17 residues in the CDR3.

V is TRBV7-3 and J is TRBJ2-1; 10 bases map to TRBD1. J lost 2 bases, V lost 0 bases, and 1 base had no gene match. This CDR3 is built from 16 residues. Germline V gene data show CDR1 as SGHTA and CDR2 as FQGTGA. CDR3 sequence: CASSLTGTGAYNEQFF. The CDR3 nucleotides are TGTGCCAGCAGCTTAACCGGGACAGGGGCCTACAATGAGCAGTTCTTC.

The genes are TRBV13 and TRBJ2-2; D unclear. The CDR3 runs 14 residues. Germline CDR1 is PRHDT and CDR2 is FYEKMQ (reference sequence). The germline V and J ends were trimmed by 4 bases and 8 bases, with 14 bases remaining between them. Here the CDR3 reads CASSSGGAGGELFF. Written as DNA, the CDR3 is TGTGCCAGCAGCTCGGGTGGAGCCGGAGGGGAGCTGTTTTTT.

This sequence joins TRBV27 and TRBJ2-7; TRBD1 might be the D (5 bases). This CDR3 spans 11 amino acids. Trimming pared 6 bases from V and 2 bases from J, leaving 5 bases between. From germline, CDR1 is MNHEY and CDR2 SMNVEV (reference sequence). The CDR3 DNA follows: TGTGCCAGCAGGGACACCTACGAGCAGTACTTC. Its translation: CASRDTYEQYF.

As DNA, the CDR3 is TGTGCCAGCAGCTTAGGGGGCCAGCATGGCTACACCTTC. This codes for CASSLGGQHGYTF. The chain recombines TRBV7-9 with TRBJ1-2; D perhaps matches TRBD1 (5 bases). The germline V gene has CDR1 SEHNR and CDR2 FQNEAQ (reference sequence). The CDR3 loop spans 13 amino acids. Trimming shortened V by 1 base and J by 6 bases, and 9 bases separated the two germline ends.

This clone is a singleton in its sample. This chain joins TRBV7-2 and TRBJ2-7; perhaps TRBD2 as D (5 bases). Germline lookup yields CDR1 SGHTA and CDR2 FQGNSA. Trimming pared 5 bases from V and 7 bases from J, leaving 18 bases between. The length of the CDR3 is 14 residues. CDR3 bases: TGTGCCAGCAGCCCAAGCGGCCCCGTCTGGGAGCAGTACTTC. Amino acid sequence: CASSPSGPVWEQYF.

The chain has TRBV6-4 and TRBJ1-5; possible D gene TRBD1, 5 bases. The CDR3 has 13 residues. Germline CDR1 is MRHNA and CDR2 is SNTAGT. Trimming shortened V by 9 bases and J by 6 bases, and 15 bases separated the two germline ends. CDR3 amino acids: CARNIQGTQPQHF. Here the CDR3 DNA reads TGTGCCAGGAACATCCAGGGAACTCAGCCCCAGCATTTT.

This clone has only one observation. A read error may produce the germline difference seen at one junction end. The rearrangement uses TRBV4-1 and TRBJ2-3, with 10 bases fitting TRBD2. The CDR3 sequence is 15 residues long. CDR1 and CDR2 (germline): MGHRA, YSYEKL. Written as DNA, the CDR3 is TGCGCCAGCAGCCCCCAACTAGCGGGAACAGATATGCAGTATTTT. Protein product: CASSPQLAGTDMQYF.

This clone was seen a few times. The J gene is TRBJ1-2, the V gene TRBV10-3, with 11 bases lining up with TRBD1. There are 17 residues in the CDR3. Germline values: CDR1 ENHRY, CDR2 SYGVKD. The V and J ends lost 0 bases and 6 bases, in that order; junction bases with no gene match: 9. The CDR3 loop reads CAISESRGTGGTNGYTF. As DNA, the CDR3 is TGTGCCATCAGTGAGTCGAGGGGGACAGGGGGAACTAATGGCTACACCTTC.

This clone was seen only a few times. V is TRBV6-1 and J is TRBJ2-7; D might be TRBD2 (6 bases). CDR1 is MNHNS, CDR2 SASEGT, per germline. With 8 bases removed from V and 2 bases from J, the gap between germline ends came to 16 bases. The CDR3 covers 14 residues. In DNA form, the CDR3 reads TGTGCCAGCGAGAACCGGGACTCTACCTACGAGCAGTACTTC. Amino acid sequence: CASENRDSTYEQYF.

This clone was counted once. Compared with germline, one end of the junction differs, possibly owing to a read error. V gene TRBV28 combines with J gene TRBJ2-7, with TRBD2 identical over 9 bases. Germline lookup yields CDR1 MDHEN and CDR2 SYDVKM. The length of the CDR3 is 15 residues. The CDR3 sequence: CASSFTGLASYGQYF. CDR3 DNA sequence: TGTGCCAGCAGTTTTACGGGACTAGCCTCCTACGGGCAGTACTTC.

The CDR3 protein is CASSQVVGGGETQYF. The DNA for the CDR3 is TGCGCCAGCAGCCAAGTAGTAGGGGGTGGGGAGACCCAGTACTTC. The V and J genes are TRBV4-3 and TRBJ2-5, with a weak D call TRBD1 (6 bases). The V gene lost 1 base and the J gene lost 5 bases, with 14 bases spanning the gap. The CDR3 runs to 15 residues. Germline-derived CDR1 and CDR2 are LGHNA and YSLEER.

The J gene is TRBJ2-1, the V gene TRBV11-3, with 13 nucleotides matching TRBD2. V gave up 3 bases and J gave up 12 bases; unmatched junction bases: 8. The CDR3 totals 15 residues. The germline gives CDR1 SGHNT, CDR2 YENEEA. The CDR3 spells CASSLGLAGHQTQFF. For the CDR3, the DNA is TGTGCCAGCAGCTTGGGACTAGCGGGGCATCAAACGCAGTTCTTC. Filled out from reference TRBV11-3 and TRBJ2-1, the complete variable domain reads EAGVVQSPRYKIIEKKQPVAFWCNPISGHNTLYWYLQNLGQGPELLIRYENEEAVDDSQLPKDRFSAERLKGVDSTLKIQPAELGDSAVYLCASSLGLAGHQTQFFGPGTRLTVL.

This clone was picked up a small number of times. V gene TRBV9 combines with J gene TRBJ2-1; D call uncertain. The CDR3 contains 12 residues. V was clipped by 4 bases and J by 5 bases, with 7 bases between them. Germline-derived CDR1 and CDR2 are SGDLS and YYNGEE. DNA for the CDR3: TGTGCCAGCAGCCAGTTCAACAATGAGCAGTTCTTC. The encoded protein is CASSQFNNEQFF.